Below are 23 T cell receptor beta chains sequenced from a single sample in a study of T cell responses to AZD1222 COVID-19 vaccine. Here immunoSEQ multiplex PCR was the method, and the copy in TCRdb shows in-frame clones only, minus some. The sample lists some 100,000 clones, roughly 86% seen once, with 4% to 5.5% in the top ten. Sequences were derived from peripheral blood, sampled 28 days after the second AZD1222 dose. All receptors come from an adult who received the AZD1222 COVID-19 vaccine.

The rearrangement joins TRBV10-3 to TRBJ1-1; 9 positions match TRBD1. The V segment lost 3 bases and the J segment 5 bases; nucleotides outside the gene matches: 7. Looked up from germline, CDR1 is ENHRY and CDR2 is SYGVKD. The CDR3 consists of 15 residues. For the CDR3, the DNA is TGTGCCATCAGTGAACCGACAGGGGGGTCGACTGAAGCTTTCTTT. Amino acids: CAISEPTGGSTEAFF.

This clone was observed a handful of times. The rearrangement joins TRBV3-1 (or the pseudogene TRBV3-2) to TRBJ2-7; D might be TRBD2 (5 bases). V gave up 2 bases and J gave up 3 bases, with 11 bases separating them. From germline, CDR1 is LGHDT and CDR2 YNNKEL (reference sequence). This CDR3 contains 14 residues. CDR3 nucleotide sequence: TGTGCCAGCAGCCAACGTGCGGGCCTCTACGAGCAGTACTTC. It codes for CASSQRAGLYEQYF.

V usage is TRBV21-1 and J usage is TRBJ2-1; the D call in the table, TRBD2, was not verified against the DNA. TRBV21-1 is deemed a pseudogene. The CDR3 loop spans 16 amino acids. CDR3: CASSKKGTSGGAEQFF. The DNA of the CDR3 is TGTGCCAGCAGCAAAAAGGGGACTAGCGGGGGGGCTGAGCAGTTCTTC.

J is TRBJ2-3 and V is TRBV9; 7 bases map to TRBD2. CDR3 length: 15 residues. After removal of 5 bases from V and 3 bases from J, the junction contained 9 bases not matched to a gene. Germline CDR1 and CDR2: SGDLS and YYNGEE. The CDR3 coding sequence is TGTGCCAGCAGTGCAAGCGGGATCAATACAGATACGCAGTATTTT. It translates to CASSASGINTDTQYF.

The chain combines TRBV2 with TRBJ1-5; D gene uncertain. Per germline, CDR1 SNHLY and CDR2 FYNNEI. The CDR3 contains 14 residues. The ends were cut back, 7 bases at V and 2 bases at J, with 12 bases in the middle. The CDR3: CASKPGSGNQPQHF. In DNA form, the CDR3 reads TGTGCCAGCAAGCCAGGTTCGGGCAATCAGCCCCAGCATTTT.

The chain joins TRBV7-3 to TRBJ2-5; TRBD1 aligns across 8 bases. Germline lookup yields CDR1 SGHTA and CDR2 FQGTGA. The CDR3 loop spans 13 amino acids. V lost 5 bases to trimming and J lost 5 bases; unmatched junction nucleotides: 4. The CDR3 DNA is TGTGCCAGCAGCACCCGACAGGGGGAGACCCAGTACTTC. Protein product: CASSTRQGETQYF.

This clone was seen only once. V is TRBV27 and J is TRBJ1-5, with TRBD1 identical over 9 bases. With V trimmed by 4 bases and J by 4 bases, 5 bases remained unmatched. Germline values: CDR1 MNHEY, CDR2 SMNVEV (reference sequence). The CDR3 covers 15 residues. CDR3 bases: TGTGCCAGCAGTTCTGGGACAGGGAGGAATCAGCCCCAGCATTTT. Its translation: CASSSGTGRNQPQHF.

This rearrangement joins TRBV7-2 to TRBJ2-7; possibly TRBD2 for D (5 bases). The germline CDR1 and CDR2 sequences are SGHTA and FQGNSA. Trimming removed 5 bases at V and 2 bases at J, with 10 bases between. The CDR3 totals 13 residues. Here the CDR3 reads CASSGERTYEQYF. The CDR3 DNA is TGTGCCAGCAGCGGGGAGAGAACCTACGAGCAGTACTTC. Full variable domain (outside the CDR3, taken from reference TRBV7-2 and TRBJ2-7): GAGVSQSPSNKVTEKGKDVELRCDPISGHTALYWYRQSLGQGLEFLIYFQGNSAPDKSGLPSDRFSAERTGGSVSTLTIQRTQQEDSAVYLCASSGERTYEQYFGPGTRLTVT.

V and J are TRBV27 and TRBJ1-2; 8 bases are a match to TRBD1. V lost 3 bases to trimming and J lost 3 bases; unmatched junction nucleotides: 9. The CDR3 sequence is 16 residues long. Germline V gives CDR1 MNHEY, CDR2 SMNVEV (reference sequence). The CDR3 region is CASSFGAGTGDYGYTF. The CDR3 DNA reads TGTGCCAGCAGTTTTGGGGCCGGGACAGGCGACTATGGCTACACCTTC.

This clone was picked up one time. The rearrangement joins TRBV5-1 to TRBJ1-1, with 7 bases matching TRBD1. This CDR3 has 15 amino acids. Germline V gives CDR1 SGHRS, CDR2 YFSETQ. With 3 bases clipped from V and 1 base from J, the junction kept 6 bases outside the gene matches. CDR3 DNA sequence: TGCGCCAGCAGCTGGAGACAGGGTCCGAACACTGAAGCTTTCTTT. Encoded protein: CASSWRQGPNTEAFF.

V gene TRBV6-5 combines with J gene TRBJ2-1, with D maybe TRBD1 (6 bases). The CDR3 is 16 residues long. The V end lost 2 bases, the J end lost 4 bases, and 15 bases lay between the germline ends. Germline CDR1 reads MNHEY; CDR2 reads SVGAGI. CDR3 sequence: CASSYAAGVLYNEQFF. CDR3 coding DNA: TGTGCCAGCAGTTACGCCGCAGGGGTCCTATACAATGAGCAGTTCTTC.

The chain carries TRBV9 and TRBJ2-3, with D perhaps matching TRBD1 (5 bases). Trimming left V 4 bases short and J 4 bases short, with 10 bases between. CDR3 length: 13 residues. Germline CDR1 SGDLS, CDR2 YYNGEE. The CDR3 bases are TGTGCCAGCAGCCCAGGGCCGGCAGATACGCAGTATTTT. This codes for CASSPGPADTQYF.

The chain couples TRBV2 to TRBJ2-1, with TRBD2 identical over 9 bases. The CDR3 spans 14 residues. With 11 bases clipped from V and 7 bases from J, the junction kept 12 bases outside the gene matches. CDR1 is SNHLY and CDR2 is FYNNEI in the germline V gene. CDR3 in DNA: TGTGCCGGAGGGTCCCTAGCGGGGCGAAATGAGCAGTTCTTC. As protein: CAGGSLAGRNEQFF.

The chain uses TRBV15 and TRBJ2-3; D is possibly TRBD2 (6 bases). V gave up 0 bases and J gave up 6 bases, with 19 bases separating them. The germline V gene encodes CDR1 LNHNV and CDR2 YYDKDF (reference sequence). The CDR3 length is 17 residues. The CDR3 loop reads CATSRDRLVGDQDTQYF. The CDR3, as DNA: TGTGCCACCAGCAGAGATAGACTAGTTGGAGATCAGGATACGCAGTATTTT.

The rearrangement uses TRBV19 and TRBJ1-1; no definite D call. CDR1 is LNHDA and CDR2 is SQIVND in the germline V gene (reference sequence). The CDR3 covers 16 residues. Trimming shortened V by 2 bases and J by 0 bases, and 13 bases separated the two germline ends. The CDR3 nucleotides read TGTGCCAGTAGTATAAGGGCCAGTTTAATGAACACTGAAGCTTTCTTT. Translated: CASSIRASLMNTEAFF. The full variable domain, completed using reference TRBV19 and TRBJ1-1, is DGGITQSPKYLFRKEGQNVTLSCEQNLNHDAMYWYRQDPGQGLRLIYYSQIVNDFQKGDIAEGYSVSREKKESFPLTVTSAQKNPTAFYLCASSIRASLMNTEAFFGQGTRLTVV.

This clone was seen a single time. This chain uses TRBV7-2 with TRBJ2-7, with 7 bases that match TRBD1. The CDR3 is 15 amino acids. Per the germline V gene, CDR1 is SGHTA and CDR2 is FQGNSA. The junction had 9 bases not matched to a gene; V was cut back by 2 bases and J by 5 bases. The chain's CDR3 is CASSLRDRVGDEQYF. In DNA, the CDR3 is TGTGCCAGCAGCTTACGTGACAGGGTGGGCGACGAGCAGTACTTC. The full variable domain, with the rest looked up from reference TRBV7-2 and TRBJ2-7, is GAGVSQSPSNKVTEKGKDVELRCDPISGHTALYWYRQSLGQGLEFLIYFQGNSAPDKSGLPSDRFSAERTGGSVSTLTIQRTQQEDSAVYLCASSLRDRVGDEQYFGPGTRLTVT.

The chain is built from TRBV11-2 and TRBJ2-7; 10 nucleotides agree with TRBD2. This CDR3 spans 14 amino acids. J lost 1 base, V lost 8 bases, and 5 bases had no gene match. Germline V lookup: CDR1 SGHAT, CDR2 FQNNGV. CDR3 DNA sequence: TGTGCCAGCGGGACTAGCGCCAGGTCCTACGAGCAGTACTTC. As protein: CASGTSARSYEQYF.

The genes are TRBV11-1 and TRBJ1-3; D ambiguous. The CDR3 extends over 13 amino acids. Germline V gives CDR1 SGHAT, CDR2 FQDESV (reference sequence). Trimming cost V 1 base and J 4 bases, with 5 bases left between them. The CDR3 DNA reads as TGTGCCAGCAGCTTAGATCCGGGAAACACCATATATTTT. Translating gives CASSLDPGNTIYF.

The chain employs TRBV4-2 and TRBJ2-1; possible D gene TRBD2, 6 bases. V gave up 5 bases and J gave up 6 bases, with 14 bases separating them. The CDR3 loop spans 14 amino acids. Germline V CDR1 and CDR2: LGHNA, YNFKEQ. CDR3 coding DNA: TGTGCCAGCAGCAAGGCTAGCGAACCCAATGAGCAGTTCTTC. Protein: CASSKASEPNEQFF.

The chain couples TRBV5-4 to TRBJ2-1; no clear D. With 10 bases removed from V and 0 bases from J, the gap between germline ends came to 11 bases. Germline V gives CDR1 SGHNT, CDR2 YYREEE (reference sequence). This CDR3 spans 13 amino acids. CDR3 sequence reads: CAGGRTSYNEQFF. The CDR3 DNA reads as TGTGCCGGCGGTCGGACCTCCTACAATGAGCAGTTCTTC.

The chain recombines TRBV10-3 with TRBJ1-1; the D gene is possibly TRBD1 (6 bases). CDR3 size: 14 residues. Between the trimmed V and J ends, which lost 2 bases and 8 bases, there was a span of 15 bases. CDR1 is ENHRY, CDR2 SYGVKD, per germline. The CDR3 DNA is TGTGCCATCAGTGAGGCAGGGGCGGGCGGGGAAGCTTTCTTT. Its protein product is CAISEAGAGGEAFF.

This clone was seen a handful of times. The chain combines TRBV7-2 with TRBJ2-1, with 8 bases identical to TRBD1. The CDR3 has 15 residues. V lost 4 bases and J lost 4; bases outside the gene matches: 6. The germline V gene encodes CDR1 SGHTA and CDR2 FQGNSA. The DNA of the CDR3 is TGTGCCAGCAGCTCGACAGGGGAATTGTACAATGAGCAGTTCTTC. This codes for CASSSTGELYNEQFF. The complete variable domain, with remaining parts taken from reference TRBV7-2 and TRBJ2-1, reads GAGVSQSPSNKVTEKGKDVELRCDPISGHTALYWYRQSLGQGLEFLIYFQGNSAPDKSGLPSDRFSAERTGGSVSTLTIQRTQQEDSAVYLCASSSTGELYNEQFFGPGTRLTVL.

The genes are TRBV5-5 and TRBJ1-1, with 12 bases aligning to TRBD1. CDR1 is SGHKS, CDR2 YYEKEE, per germline (reference sequence). The CDR3 is 14 residues long. Trimming took 3 bases from V and 8 from J; bases not matched to a gene: 5. CDR3 coding DNA: TGTGCCAGCAGCTGGGACAGGGGGCAATCCGAAGCTTTCTTT. This gives the protein CASSWDRGQSEAFF.